A selection of T cell receptor beta chains follows, all from one sample in a study of T cell responses to AZD1222 COVID-19 vaccine. Here immunoSEQ multiplex PCR was the method, and the copy in TCRdb shows in-frame clones only, minus some. The repertoire includes tens of thousands of clones, around 85% of them detected once, and roughly 7.6% sits in the top ten. Here the sequenced sample was peripheral blood, taken on day 0 of AZD1222 vaccination. The receptors stem from an adult in good health. Both conserved end residues are part of each CDR3. The D gene is left open where the match is weak. Clone sizes are given selectively: once, few, many, or a class where the clone is expanded.

TRBJ1-3 | . | . | 16 | TRBV4-3 | CASSQARGGGGNTIYF | TGCGCCAGCAGCCAGGCCCGAGGGGGGGGCGGAAACACCATATATTTT
TRBJ1-2 | TRBD1 | . | 14 | TRBV6-5 | CASRTFGTGEDYTF | TGTGCCAGCAGAACATTCGGGACAGGGGAAGACTACACCTTC
TRBJ1-1 | . | few | 16 | TRBV27 | CASSFSLGLGDTEAFF | TGTGCCAGCAGTTTTTCCCTCGGCCTCGGGGACACTGAAGCTTTCTTT
TRBJ1-3 | TRBD1 | . | 15 | TRBV11-2 | CASSKTTGGGNTIYF | TGTGCCAGCAGCAAAACGACAGGGGGCGGAAACACCATATATTTT
TRBJ2-1 | TRBD1 | . | 14 | TRBV19 | CASSTGQGRNEQFF | TGTGCCAGTAGTACGGGACAGGGTAGAAATGAGCAGTTCTTC
TRBJ1-1 | TRBD1 | . | 16 | TRBV7-2 | CASSFGTAFMNTEAFF | TGTGCCAGCAGCTTCGGGACAGCTTTCATGAACACTGAAGCTTTCTTT
TRBJ2-1 | . | . | 12 | TRBV5-1 | CASSLSGIEQFF | TGCGCCAGCAGCTTGAGTGGGATTGAGCAGTTCTTC
TRBJ2-2 | . | . | 15 | TRBV11-2 | CASTRGRAINGELFF | TGTGCCAGCACCCGGGGCAGGGCGATTAACGGGGAGCTGTTTTTT
TRBJ2-7 | . | few | 15 | TRBV28 | CASTRARAIAYEQYF | TGTGCCTCCACCCGCGCCAGGGCCATCGCATACGAGCAGTACTTC
TRBJ1-2 | . | . | 12 | TRBV19 | CASRKGDYGYTF | TGTGCCAGTAGGAAGGGGGACTATGGCTACACCTTC
TRBJ2-3 | TRBD1 | . | 14 | TRBV7-7 | CASSLGGPGDTQYF | TGTGCTAGCAGCTTAGGGGGCCCAGGTGATACGCAGTATTTT
TRBJ1-6 | . | once | 13 | TRBV9 | CASSVGGRSPLHF | TGTGCCAGCAGCGTAGGGGGAAGGTCACCCCTCCACTTT
TRBJ1-1 | TRBD1 | . | 15 | TRBV11-2 | CASSQTGSMGAEAFF | TGTGCCAGCAGCCAGACAGGGTCCATGGGGGCTGAAGCTTTCTTT
TRBJ2-1 | . | . | 11 | TRBV6-1 | CASSRNNEQFF | TGTGCCAGCAGCCGCAACAATGAGCAGTTCTTC
TRBJ1-1 | TRBD1 | . | 15 | TRBV25-1 | CASSELTGKGTEAFF | TGTGCCAGCAGTGAATTGACAGGGAAGGGCACTGAAGCTTTCTTT
TRBJ2-7 | TRBD1 | . | 14 | TRBV28 | CASRKDRGFYEQYF | TGTGCCAGCAGGAAAGACAGGGGGTTCTACGAGCAGTACTTC
TRBJ1-5 | . | . | 15 | TRBV28 | CASSLGGFSNQPQHF | TGTGCCAGCAGTTTAGGGGGGTTTAGCAATCAGCCCCAGCATTTT
TRBJ2-7 | . | . | 15 | TRBV6-5 | CASSYRDTLAYEQYF | TGTGCCAGCAGTTACCGAGACACCCTCGCCTACGAGCAGTACTTC
TRBJ2-5 | . | . | 13 | TRBV6-6 | CASSYSTRETQYF | TGTGCCAGCAGTTACTCCACTCGAGAGACCCAGTACTTC
TRBJ2-7 | . | . | 15 | TRBV3-1/TRBV3-2 | CASSRYLSDSGEQYF | TGTGCCAGCAGCCGGTACTTAAGTGATTCCGGCGAGCAGTACTTC
TRBJ1-2 | . | . | 14 | TRBV7-2 | CASSLGRRNGGYTF | TGTGCCAGCAGCTTAGGACGGAGGAATGGGGGCTACACCTTC
TRBJ2-7 | . | . | 15 | TRBV28 | CASSPQGGLSYEQYF | TGTGCCAGCAGTCCCCAGGGGGGACTTTCCTACGAGCAGTACTTC
TRBJ1-2 | . | . | 14 | TRBV27 | CASSKGDMSLGYTF | TGTGCCAGCAGTAAGGGAGATATGTCACTGGGCTACACCTTC
TRBJ1-4 | . | . | 15 | TRBV7-2 | CASSLIGGGREKLFF | TGTGCCAGCAGCTTAATAGGAGGTGGGCGGGAAAAACTGTTTTTT
TRBJ2-1 | TRBD1 | . | 14 | TRBV27 | CASSPRGWENEQFF | TGTGCCAGCAGTCCCAGGGGGTGGGAGAATGAGCAGTTCTTC
TRBJ1-6 | TRBD1 | . | 16 | TRBV19 | CASRPQTGSKHSPLHF | TGTGCCAGTAGGCCACAGACAGGGAGTAAACATTCACCCCTCCACTTT
TRBJ2-1 | . | once | 16 | TRBV9 | CASSPSDGRKYNEQFF | TGTGCCAGCAGCCCCTCGGACGGGAGAAAGTACAATGAGCAGTTCTTC
TRBJ1-2 | . | . | 15 | TRBV5-1 | CASSLEGQGNYGYTF | TGCGCCAGCAGCTTGGAAGGGCAGGGCAACTATGGCTACACCTTC
TRBJ2-3 | . | . | 14 | TRBV5-8 | CASSLALAVDTQYF | TGTGCCAGCAGCTTGGCTCTAGCAGTAGATACGCAGTATTTT
TRBJ2-7 | . | . | 15 | TRBV6-2/TRBV6-3 | CASSYGSDNSYEQYF | TGTGCCAGCAGTTACGGCTCAGACAACTCCTACGAGCAGTACTTC
TRBJ2-6 | . | few | 16 | TRBV14 | CASSQVGFTGANVLTF | TGTGCCAGCAGCCAAGTTGGGTTTACTGGGGCCAACGTCCTGACTTTC